This T cell receptor (beta chain) stems from a study of PD-1 blockade in mismatch repair-deficient tumors. Across the study: Patients had approximately 13 mismatch repair-deficient cancer types, all previously treated and progressing.

The CDR3 consists of 16 residues. Per the germline V gene, CDR1 is SGDLS and CDR2 is YYNGEE. Trimming shortened V by 0 bases and J by 4 bases, and 13 bases separated the two germline ends. Clones were sequenced by immunoSEQ multiplex PCR, and TCRdb holds only the in-frame ones, with some missing. The repertoire holds some 48,000 clones, with around 77% as singletons. The rearrangement links TRBV9 to TRBJ2-2; a weak D match, TRBD2 (7 bases). The material sequenced was PBMCs, taken before pembrolizumab treatment. This sequence originates from an adult with mismatch repair-deficient cancer. The DNA for the CDR3 is TGTGCCAGCAGCGTAGATACAGGGAGGGGCACCGGGGAGCTGTTTTTT. This encodes CASSVDTGRGTGELFF.